Listed below are T cell receptor beta chains from one sample, sequenced in a study of T cell responses to AZD1222 COVID-19 vaccine. The table came from immunoSEQ multiplex PCR; TCRdb's copy has only in-frame clones and leaves some out. The top ten hold 1.6% of the sample, which has roughly 160,000 clones, roughly 92% seen once. Sequencing was performed on peripheral blood, taken on day 0 of AZD1222 vaccination. The receptors were sampled from an adult in good health. CDR3s include the opening cysteine and the closing phenylalanine or tryptophan. The D gene is left open where the match is weak. Rows give clone size only sometimes, using once, few, many, or a class for an expanded clone.

TRBD2,NA,TRBJ2-1,TRBV15,CATSQSVGLAADNEQFF,TGTGCCACCAGCCAGAGTGTGGGACTAGCTGCTGACAATGAGCAGTTCTTC
NA,few,TRBJ1-4,TRBV5-6,CASSWWSYNEKLFF,TGTGCCAGCAGTTGGTGGAGCTATAATGAAAAACTGTTTTTT
TRBD2,once,TRBJ2-3,TRBV4-3,CASSQGLSGALADTQYF,TGCGCCAGCAGCCAAGGGCTCAGCGGGGCTTTAGCAGATACGCAGTATTTT
NA,once,TRBJ2-1,TRBV6-4,CASSWDIFNEQFF,TGTGCCAGCAGCTGGGACATATTCAATGAGCAGTTCTTC
NA,NA,TRBJ1-5,TRBV27,CASRPPGTWQPQHF,TGTGCCAGCAGGCCGCCCGGGACCTGGCAGCCCCAGCATTTT
NA,once,TRBJ1-5,TRBV6-5,CASSHTQQVQPQHF,TGTGCCAGCAGCCACACACAGCAGGTTCAGCCCCAGCATTTT
NA,NA,TRBJ2-2,TRBV5-1,CASSLGVPGTGELFF,TGCGCCAGCAGCTTGGGAGTGCCGGGCACCGGGGAGCTGTTTTTT
NA,once,TRBJ1-6,TRBV3-1/TRBV3-2,CASSQDLRSPLHF,TGTGCCAGCAGCCAAGATCTCCGGTCACCCCTCCACTTT
NA,NA,TRBJ1-2,TRBV19,CASSIGIAAINGYTF,TGTGCCAGTAGTATTGGGATAGCGGCTATCAATGGCTACACCTTC
NA,few,TRBJ2-7,TRBV7-9,CASSYGQPSYEQYF,TGTGCCAGCAGCTACGGACAGCCCTCCTACGAGCAGTACTTC
NA,NA,TRBJ2-5,TRBV7-9,CASSSGGETQYF,TGTGCCAGCAGCTCAGGTGGAGAGACCCAGTACTTC